These T cell receptor beta chains were read from a single sample in a study of CD8+ T cells in alopecia areata. Measured with immunoSEQ multiplex PCR; TCRdb has only the in-frame clones, and not every one. The sample shows about 190,000 clones, less than 70% of them seen only once. The sequenced sample was CD4+ T cells sorted from blood, obtained between weeks 49 and 50, from a patient treated with tofacitinib. All receptors derive from a human donor with alopecia areata. Each CDR3 is given with its conserved first and last residue. Fields, in order: D gene, CDR3 length, clone size, V gene, J gene, CDR3 DNA, CDR3 protein. A D gene is named only where the DNA matches it firmly. Not all rows give a size; the values are once, few, many and, for expanded clones, a class.

D: .; length: 13; size: few; V: TRBV5-1; J: TRBJ1-1; DNA: TGCGCCAGCAGCTTGGGTCGACAGACTGAAGCTTTCTTT; CDR3: CASSLGRQTEAFF
D: .; length: 15; size: few; V: TRBV6-1; J: TRBJ1-3; DNA: TGTGCCAGCAGTGAAGCCAGTCACTCTGGAAACACCATATATTTT; CDR3: CASSEASHSGNTIYF
D: .; length: 15; size: once; V: TRBV5-4; J: TRBJ1-5; DNA: TGTGCCAGCAGCGCCGTCTCGGGTAGCAATCAGCCCCAGCATTTT; CDR3: CASSAVSGSNQPQHF
D: .; length: 14; size: .; V: TRBV4-1; J: TRBJ1-2; DNA: TGCGCCAGCAGCCACTCGGGACGGAGCTATGGCTACACCTTC; CDR3: CASSHSGRSYGYTF
D: .; length: 13; size: few; V: TRBV9; J: TRBJ1-1; DNA: TGTGCCAGCAGCATCTCAGACCGGGATGAAGCTTTCTTT; CDR3: CASSISDRDEAFF
D: .; length: 13; size: few; V: TRBV7-8; J: TRBJ2-5; DNA: TGTGCCAGCAGCTTACAGGGAAGGAAGACCCAGTACTTC; CDR3: CASSLQGRKTQYF
D: .; length: 17; size: few; V: TRBV7-3; J: TRBJ2-6; DNA: TGTGCCAGCAGCTTAACCATTGCCCCGTCTGGGGCCAACGTCCTGACTTTC; CDR3: CASSLTIAPSGANVLTF
D: TRBD1; length: 16; size: .; V: TRBV4-3; J: TRBJ1-6; DNA: TGCGCCAGCAGCCAACTAGAGGGACAGGGGACGTCACCCCTCCACTTT; CDR3: CASSQLEGQGTSPLHF
D: TRBD2; length: 19; size: .; V: TRBV30; J: TRBJ2-3; DNA: TGTGCCTGGAGTGTACTGAAGACTAGCGGGGGGACTCGCACAGATACGCAGTATTTT; CDR3: CAWSVLKTSGGTRTDTQYF
D: .; length: 11; size: few; V: TRBV6-6; J: TRBJ2-7; DNA: TGTGCCAGCAGTTACACCTACGAGCAGTACTTC; CDR3: CASSYTYEQYF